The 21 T cell receptor beta chains below were found in one sample sequenced in a study of T cells in Graves' hyperthyroidism and ophthalmopathy (dated by TCRdb to the late 2010s). Library construction relied on multiplex PCR. Instrument used: Illumina HiSeq 2000. The TCR beta CDR3 regions were amplified from the RNA transcripts. For the first round of RT-PCR on the TCR CDR3, the HTBI primer set was used together with the Qiagen OneStep RT-PCR kit. The raw public reads went through TCRdb reprocessing: fastp at Q25, MiXCR clone calling, in-frame beta chains kept. Rows with one shared CDR3 protein collapse into an entry with the most common genes and DNA. The sample table holds approximately 400,000 distinct CDR3 sequences, of which less than 20% were seen once. The ten largest clones take up 13% to 15% of the sample. The sample consisted of blood. The receptor set was obtained from a young woman with Graves' hyperthyroidism.

This clonotype was recorded at least ten times. V usage is TRBV18 and J usage is TRBJ1-1; possibly TRBD1 for D (5 bases). CDR3 length: 15 residues. Trimming removed 5 bases at V and 3 bases at J, with 16 bases between. Germline CDR1 reads KGHSH; CDR2 reads LQKENI. The CDR3 region is CASSRTGGIDTEAFF. CDR3 nucleotides: TGTGCCAGCTCAAGAACGGGGGGAATAGACACTGAAGCTTTCTTT.

This clonotype was picked up many times. J is TRBJ2-7 and V is TRBV11-2, with TRBD2 matching 15 bases. This CDR3 has 18 residues. After removal of 5 bases from V and 4 bases from J, the junction contained 12 bases not matched to a gene. Germline values: CDR1 SGHAT, CDR2 FQNNGV. The CDR3: CASSPLRTSGRGFYEQYF. In DNA, the CDR3 is TGTGCCAGCAGCCCCCTAAGGACTAGCGGGAGGGGGTTTTACGAGCAGTACTTC.

This clonotype was counted only a few times. This chain links TRBV7-2 with TRBJ2-2, with D unclear. This CDR3 is 14 amino acids long. With 6 bases removed from V and 2 bases from J, the gap between germline ends came to 10 bases. Per the germline V gene, CDR1 is SGHTA and CDR2 is FQGNSA. The CDR3 protein is CASRLPRNTGELFF. DNA for the CDR3: TGTGCCAGCAGACTCCCTAGAAACACCGGGGAGCTGTTTTTT.

This clonotype was counted at least ten times. The CDR3 nucleotides read TGCGCCAGCAGCTCCGGGACTAGCGCCGTCCTCCCCTACGAGCAGTACTTC. Protein: CASSSGTSAVLPYEQYF. This sequence joins TRBV5-1 and TRBJ2-7, with 10 nucleotides matching TRBD2. Germline trimming cut 3 bases from V and 2 bases from J; bases unmatched to any gene: 11. The CDR3 contains 17 residues. The germline V gene has CDR1 SGHRS and CDR2 YFSETQ.

This clonotype showed up many times. The chain recombines TRBV20-1 with TRBJ2-3, with D unresolved. The germline V and J ends were trimmed by 5 bases and 4 bases, with 10 bases remaining between them. The germline V gene encodes CDR1 DFQATT and CDR2 SNEGSKA (reference sequence). The CDR3 consists of 12 residues. CDR3 sequence (DNA): TGCAGTGCTTGGCGAGAGGCAGATACGCAGTATTTT. It specifies CSAWREADTQYF.

This clonotype was seen ten or more times. CDR3 DNA sequence: TGTGCCAGCAGTTTAGTGGAAGACAGGCAACGCGACGAGCAGTACTTC. Its protein product is CASSLVEDRQRDEQYF. V gene TRBV12-3 or TRBV12-4 combines with J gene TRBJ2-7; possibly TRBD1 for D (6 bases). Deletions cut 1 base from V and 5 bases from J, with 18 bases between. The CDR3 spans 16 residues.

This clonotype showed up many times. The chain couples TRBV20-1 to TRBJ1-3; D is ambiguous. Per the germline V gene, CDR1 is DFQATT and CDR2 is SNEGSKA (reference sequence). The CDR3 has 13 residues. V was clipped by 3 bases and J by 2 bases, with 8 bases between them. The CDR3 nucleotides read TGCAGTGCTAGTGCAGAGGCTGGAAACACCATATATTTT. Its protein is CSASAEAGNTIYF.

The V gene is TRBV7-9, the J gene TRBJ2-1, with D possibly called TRBD1 or TRBD2 (7 bases each). The CDR3 extends over 18 amino acids. V was clipped by 2 bases and J by 1 base, with 18 bases between them. The germline V gene has CDR1 SEHNR and CDR2 FQNEAQ (reference sequence). CDR3 protein: CASSLNAGGRVSYNEQFF. As DNA, the CDR3 is TGTGCCAGCAGCTTAAACGCAGGGGGGAGGGTATCCTACAATGAGCAGTTCTTC.

V usage is TRBV4-1 and J usage is TRBJ1-1; D is undetermined. Germline V lookup: CDR1 MGHRA, CDR2 YSYEKL. The CDR3 consists of 14 residues. V was pared by 0 bases and J by 4 bases, with 9 bases between. CDR3 sequence (DNA): TGCGCCAGCAGCCAAGATGCGGGTTCCACTGAAGCTTTCTTT. It yields the protein CASSQDAGSTEAFF.

This clonotype was observed at least ten times. The rearrangement links TRBV24-1 to TRBJ2-7; D assignment may be TRBD1 or TRBD2 (5 bases each). Trimming shortened V by 1 base and J by 6 bases, and 12 bases separated the two germline ends. The CDR3 is made up of 14 amino acids. Germline CDR1 and CDR2: KGHDR and SFDVKD. The CDR3 nucleotides read TGTGCCACCAGTGATTTAGACAGAGAGGGCGAGCAGTACTTC. Its translation is CATSDLDREGEQYF.

This clonotype came up many times. The genes are TRBV9 and TRBJ2-1; TRBD2 matches at 8 bases. The CDR3 extends over 14 amino acids. Looked up from germline, CDR1 is SGDLS and CDR2 is YYNGEE. The ends lost 3 bases at V and 7 bases at J; junction bases unmatched: 6. DNA of the CDR3: TGTGCCAGCAGCGGGAGGACTAGCCTGAATGAGCAGTTCTTC. It codes for CASSGRTSLNEQFF.

The chain has TRBV9 and TRBJ2-1; 7 bases align to TRBD2. The germline V gene has CDR1 SGDLS and CDR2 YYNGEE. This CDR3 is built from 17 residues. The junction had 6 bases not matched to a gene; V was cut back by 0 bases and J by 0 bases. Here the CDR3 reads CASSVGGGTVSYNEQFF. The CDR3 DNA reads as TGTGCCAGCAGCGTAGGGGGGGGGACCGTCTCCTACAATGAGCAGTTCTTC.

This clonotype appeared a few times. The V and J genes are TRBV9 and TRBJ2-5, with D maybe TRBD1 (7 bases). Germline-derived CDR1 and CDR2 are SGDLS and YYNGEE. V dropped 1 base and J dropped 4 bases, with 11 bases sitting between them. This CDR3 region has 14 residues. The CDR3: CASSVSQGGETQYF. The CDR3 DNA reads TGTGCCAGCAGCGTATCCCAGGGGGGAGAGACCCAGTACTTC.

The rearrangement uses TRBV6-6 and TRBJ2-3, with 8 nucleotides matching TRBD2. Germline trimming cut 0 bases from V and 6 bases from J; bases unmatched to any gene: 5. The CDR3 runs to 15 residues. Per the germline V gene, CDR1 is MNHNY and CDR2 is SVGAGI (reference sequence). The DNA for the CDR3 is TGTGCCAGCAGTTACTCCGCGGGGGGCCCTGATACGCAGTATTTT. Residues: CASSYSAGGPDTQYF.

This clonotype was seen a handful of times. This chain joins TRBV6-2 or TRBV6-3 and TRBJ1-2; D gene unclear. The V gene lost 5 bases and the J gene lost 4 bases, with 11 bases spanning the gap. The CDR3 length is 13 residues. Germline CDR1 reads MNHEY; CDR2 reads SVGEGT. CDR3 DNA sequence: TGTGCCAGCAGTCGGGCGGAATCCTATGGCTACACCTTC. It codes for CASSRAESYGYTF.

The rearrangement links TRBV20-1 to TRBJ2-5, with TRBD1 as a possible D gene (5 bases). This CDR3 spans 15 amino acids. CDR1 and CDR2 from the germline V gene are DFQATT and SNEGSKA (reference sequence). Trimming removed 3 bases from V and 2 bases from J, with 16 bases in between. In DNA, the CDR3 is TGCAGTGCTAGGGTGGGCAGGGATTTTCAAGAGACCCAGTACTTC. Its protein is CSARVGRDFQETQYF.

The table lists this clonotype with many counts. The genes are TRBV28 and TRBJ1-4; D possibly corresponds to TRBD1 (5 bases). Germline V gives CDR1 MDHEN, CDR2 SYDVKM. The V end was cut by 7 bases, the J end by 6 bases, with 9 bases between. The CDR3 totals 12 residues. This CDR3 reads CASTRGYEKLFF. As DNA, the CDR3 is TGTGCCAGCACGAGGGGATATGAAAAACTGTTTTTT.

This clonotype was recorded many times. CDR3 amino acids: CASSNGQGPYYEQYF. The CDR3 coding sequence is TGTGCCAGCAGCAATGGACAGGGGCCTTACTACGAGCAGTACTTC. The V and J genes are TRBV14 and TRBJ2-7; the match to TRBD1 covers 9 bases. V gave up 5 bases and J gave up 3 bases; unmatched junction bases: 8. The CDR3 covers 15 residues. From germline, CDR1 is SGHDN and CDR2 FVKESK.

The chain couples TRBV19 to TRBJ2-7; tentative D call: TRBD1 (6 bases). Trimming pared 9 bases from V and 1 base from J, leaving 10 bases between. CDR1 and CDR2 (germline): LNHDA, SQIVND (reference sequence). CDR3 size: 12 residues. In DNA form, the CDR3 reads TGTGCCAGCCACGGACAGTCCTACGAGCAGTACTTC. It yields the protein CASHGQSYEQYF.

This clonotype was seen more than once but under ten times. The chain employs TRBV11-2 and TRBJ2-2, with D perhaps matching TRBD1 (7 bases). The CDR3 runs to 13 residues. CDR1 is SGHAT and CDR2 is FQNNGV in the germline V gene. Trimming shortened V by 4 bases and J by 6 bases, and 9 bases separated the two germline ends. This CDR3 is CASSSRGAGELFF. CDR3 DNA sequence: TGTGCCAGCAGCTCCAGGGGGGCCGGGGAGCTGTTTTTT.

This clonotype occurred many times. The chain has TRBV11-1 and TRBJ1-1, with a possible D match to TRBD1 (6 bases). The germline gives CDR1 SGHAT, CDR2 FQDESV (reference sequence). V was trimmed by 5 bases and J by 0 bases, leaving 13 bases between them. The length of the CDR3 is 15 residues. The CDR3 loop is CASSPDRIMNTEAFF. CDR3 coding DNA: TGTGCCAGCAGCCCCGACAGGATCATGAACACTGAAGCTTTCTTT.